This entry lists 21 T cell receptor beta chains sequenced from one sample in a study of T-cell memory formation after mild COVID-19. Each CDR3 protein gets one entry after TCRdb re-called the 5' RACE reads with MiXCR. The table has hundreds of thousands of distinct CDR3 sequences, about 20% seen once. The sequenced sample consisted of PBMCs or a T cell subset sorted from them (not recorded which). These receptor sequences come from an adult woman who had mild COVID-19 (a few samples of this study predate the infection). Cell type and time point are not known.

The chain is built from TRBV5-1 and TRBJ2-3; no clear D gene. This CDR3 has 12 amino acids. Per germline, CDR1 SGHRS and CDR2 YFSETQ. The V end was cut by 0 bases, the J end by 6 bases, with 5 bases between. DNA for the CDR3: TGCGCCAGCAGCTTGGACGAGGATACGCAGTATTTT. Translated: CASSLDEDTQYF.

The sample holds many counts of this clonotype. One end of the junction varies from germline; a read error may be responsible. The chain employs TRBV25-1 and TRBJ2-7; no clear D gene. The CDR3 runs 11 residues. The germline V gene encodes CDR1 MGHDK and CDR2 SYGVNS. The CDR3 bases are TGCGCCAGCAGTGAGTCGTACGAGCAGTACTTC. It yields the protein CASSESYEQYF.

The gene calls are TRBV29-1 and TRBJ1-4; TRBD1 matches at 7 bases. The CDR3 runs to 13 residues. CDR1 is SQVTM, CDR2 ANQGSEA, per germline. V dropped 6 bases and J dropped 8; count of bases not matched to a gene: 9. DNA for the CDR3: TGCAGCGTGCACAGGGGTGGAAGCGAAAAACTGTTTTTT. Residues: CSVHRGGSEKLFF.

The CDR3 bases are TGCGCCAGCAGCTTCGGGACGGGGGCAGACGAGCAGTACTTC. Residues: CASSFGTGADEQYF. This sequence joins TRBV5-1 and TRBJ2-7; TRBD1 or TRBD2 may be the D gene (6 bases each). V lost 2 bases to trimming and J lost 5 bases, with 14 bases between them. The CDR3 contains 14 residues. The germline gives CDR1 SGHRS, CDR2 YFSETQ.

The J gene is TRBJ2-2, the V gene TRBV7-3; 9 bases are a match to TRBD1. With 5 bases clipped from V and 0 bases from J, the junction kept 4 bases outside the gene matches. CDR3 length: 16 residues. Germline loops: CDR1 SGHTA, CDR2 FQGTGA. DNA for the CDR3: TGTGCCAGCAGCACACAGGGGGCGACGAACACCGGGGAGCTGTTTTTT. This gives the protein CASSTQGATNTGELFF.

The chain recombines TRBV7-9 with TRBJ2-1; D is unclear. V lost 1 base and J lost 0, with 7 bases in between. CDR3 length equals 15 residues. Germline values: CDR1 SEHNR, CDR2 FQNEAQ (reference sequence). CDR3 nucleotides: TGTGCCAGCAGCTTAGGGTACTACTCCTACAATGAGCAGTTCTTC. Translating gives CASSLGYYSYNEQFF.

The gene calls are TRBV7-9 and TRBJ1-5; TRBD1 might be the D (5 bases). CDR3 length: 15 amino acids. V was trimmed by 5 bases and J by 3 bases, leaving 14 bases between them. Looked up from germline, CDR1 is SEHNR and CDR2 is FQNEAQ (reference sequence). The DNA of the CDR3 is TGTGCCAGCAGCCCCCAGGGCCCCCTCAATCAGCCCCAGCATTTT. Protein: CASSPQGPLNQPQHF.

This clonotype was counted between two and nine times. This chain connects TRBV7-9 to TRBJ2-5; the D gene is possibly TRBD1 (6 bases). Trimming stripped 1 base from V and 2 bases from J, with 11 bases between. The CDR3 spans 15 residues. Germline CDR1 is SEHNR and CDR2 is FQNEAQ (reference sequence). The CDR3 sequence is CASSLDGQRQETQYF. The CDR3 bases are TGTGCCAGCAGCTTAGATGGACAGAGGCAAGAGACCCAGTACTTC.

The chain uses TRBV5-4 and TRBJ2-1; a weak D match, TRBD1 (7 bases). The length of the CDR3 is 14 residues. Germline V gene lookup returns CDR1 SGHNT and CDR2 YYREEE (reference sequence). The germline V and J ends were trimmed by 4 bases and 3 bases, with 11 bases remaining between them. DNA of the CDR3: TGTGCCAGCAGCGGGGGGACAGTCTACAATGAGCAGTTCTTC. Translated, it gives CASSGGTVYNEQFF.

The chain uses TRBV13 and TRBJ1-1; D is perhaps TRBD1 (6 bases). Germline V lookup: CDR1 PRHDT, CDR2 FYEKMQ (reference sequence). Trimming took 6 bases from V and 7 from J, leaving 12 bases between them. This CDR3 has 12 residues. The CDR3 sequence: CASRFGQIEAFF. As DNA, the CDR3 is TGTGCCAGCAGGTTCGGACAGATTGAAGCTTTCTTT.

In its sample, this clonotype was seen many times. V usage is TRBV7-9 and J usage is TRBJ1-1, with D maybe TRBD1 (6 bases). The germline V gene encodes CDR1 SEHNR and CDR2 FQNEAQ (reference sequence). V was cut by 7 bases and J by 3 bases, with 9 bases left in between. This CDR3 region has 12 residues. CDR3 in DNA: TGTGCCAGCAACACAGGGCACACTGAAGCTTTCTTT. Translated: CASNTGHTEAFF. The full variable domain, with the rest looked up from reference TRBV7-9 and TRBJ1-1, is DTGVSQNPRHKITKRGQNVTFRCDPISEHNRLYWYRQTLGQGPEFLTYFQNEAQLEKSRLLSDRFSAERPKGSFSTLEIQRTEQGDSAMYLCASNTGHTEAFFGQGTRLTVV.

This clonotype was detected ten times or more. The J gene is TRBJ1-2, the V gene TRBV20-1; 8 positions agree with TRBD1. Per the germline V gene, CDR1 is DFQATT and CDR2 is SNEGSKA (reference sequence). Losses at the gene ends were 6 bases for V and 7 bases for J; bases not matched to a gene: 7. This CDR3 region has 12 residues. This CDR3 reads CSASRGQGGYTF. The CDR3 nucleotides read TGCAGTGCGAGCAGGGGGCAGGGTGGCTACACCTTC.

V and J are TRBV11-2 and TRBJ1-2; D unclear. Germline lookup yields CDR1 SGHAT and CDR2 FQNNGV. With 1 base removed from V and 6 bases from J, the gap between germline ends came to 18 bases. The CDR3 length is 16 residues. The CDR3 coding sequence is TGTGCCAGCAGCTTAGTTTGGCAGGCTGCGAATCATGGCTACACCTTC. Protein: CASSLVWQAANHGYTF.

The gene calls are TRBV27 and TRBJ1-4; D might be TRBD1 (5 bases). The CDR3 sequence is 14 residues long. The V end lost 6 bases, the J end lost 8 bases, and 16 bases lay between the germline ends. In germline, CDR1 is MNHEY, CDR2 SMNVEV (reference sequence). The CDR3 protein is CASSDSFGGEKLFF. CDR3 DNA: TGTGCCAGCAGCGACAGCTTTGGGGGAGAAAAACTGTTTTTT.

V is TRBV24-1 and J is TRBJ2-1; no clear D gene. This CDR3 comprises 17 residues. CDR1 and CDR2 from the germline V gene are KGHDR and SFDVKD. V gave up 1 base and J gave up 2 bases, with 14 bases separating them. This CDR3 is CATSDFSTPYAYNEQFF. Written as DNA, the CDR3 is TGTGCCACCAGTGATTTCTCTACCCCTTATGCCTACAATGAGCAGTTCTTC.

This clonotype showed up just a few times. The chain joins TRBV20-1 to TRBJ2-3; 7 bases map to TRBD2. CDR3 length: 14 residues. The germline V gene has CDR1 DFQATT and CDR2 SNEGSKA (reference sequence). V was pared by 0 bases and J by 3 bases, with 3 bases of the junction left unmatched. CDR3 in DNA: TGCAGTGCTAGAGATGGGAGGGGTACAGATACGCAGTATTTT. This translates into CSARDGRGTDTQYF.

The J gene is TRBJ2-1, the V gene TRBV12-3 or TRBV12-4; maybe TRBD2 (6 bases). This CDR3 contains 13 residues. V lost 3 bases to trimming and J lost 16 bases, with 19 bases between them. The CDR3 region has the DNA TGTGCCAGCAGTTTTGTGGAGGGGTCTAGCCACTTCTTC. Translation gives CASSFVEGSSHFF.

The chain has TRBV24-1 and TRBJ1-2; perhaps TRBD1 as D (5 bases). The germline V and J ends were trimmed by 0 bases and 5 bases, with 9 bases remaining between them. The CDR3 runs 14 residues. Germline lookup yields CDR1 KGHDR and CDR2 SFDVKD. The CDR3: CATSDLSREYGYTF. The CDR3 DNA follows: TGTGCCACCAGTGATTTGAGCAGGGAATATGGCTACACCTTC.

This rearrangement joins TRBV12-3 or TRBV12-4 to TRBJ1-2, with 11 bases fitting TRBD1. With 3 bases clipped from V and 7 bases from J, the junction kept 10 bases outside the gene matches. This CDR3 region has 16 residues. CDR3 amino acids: CASSLYFGQGAGGYTF. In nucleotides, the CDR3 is TGTGCCAGCAGTTTGTATTTCGGACAGGGGGCAGGTGGCTACACCTTC.

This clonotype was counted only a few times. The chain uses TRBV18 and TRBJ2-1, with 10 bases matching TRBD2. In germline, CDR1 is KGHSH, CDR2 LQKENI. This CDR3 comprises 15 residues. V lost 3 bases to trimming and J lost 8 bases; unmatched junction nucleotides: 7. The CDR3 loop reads CASSPKREGWYEQFF. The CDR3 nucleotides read TGTGCCAGCTCACCGAAGCGGGAGGGTTGGTATGAGCAGTTCTTC.

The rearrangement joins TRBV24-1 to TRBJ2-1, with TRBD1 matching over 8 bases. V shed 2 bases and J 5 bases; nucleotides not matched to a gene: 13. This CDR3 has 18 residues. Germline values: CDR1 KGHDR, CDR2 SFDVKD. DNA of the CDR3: TGTGCCACCAGTGATTCCACCGGGATCGACAGGGGCCACAATGAGCAGTTCTTC. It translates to CATSDSTGIDRGHNEQFF.